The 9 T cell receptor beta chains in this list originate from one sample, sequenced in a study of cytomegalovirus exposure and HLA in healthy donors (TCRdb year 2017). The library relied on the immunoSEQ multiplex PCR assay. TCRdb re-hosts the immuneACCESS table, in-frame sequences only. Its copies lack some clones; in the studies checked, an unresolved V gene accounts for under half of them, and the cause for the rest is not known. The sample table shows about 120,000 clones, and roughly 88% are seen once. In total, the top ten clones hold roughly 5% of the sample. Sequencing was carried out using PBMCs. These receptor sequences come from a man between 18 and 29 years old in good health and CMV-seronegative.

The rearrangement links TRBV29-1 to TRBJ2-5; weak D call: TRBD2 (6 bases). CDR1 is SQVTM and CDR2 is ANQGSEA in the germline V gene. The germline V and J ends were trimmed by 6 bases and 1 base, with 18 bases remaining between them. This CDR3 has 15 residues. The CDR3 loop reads CSVHARGGAQETQYF. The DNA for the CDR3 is TGCAGCGTCCACGCGAGGGGCGGGGCCCAAGAGACCCAGTACTTC.

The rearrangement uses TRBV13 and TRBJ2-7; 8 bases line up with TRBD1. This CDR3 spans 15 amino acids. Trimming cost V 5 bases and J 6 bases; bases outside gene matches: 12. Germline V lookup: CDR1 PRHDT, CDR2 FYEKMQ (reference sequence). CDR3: CASSPLGQGRGEQYF. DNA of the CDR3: TGTGCCAGCAGCCCCCTAGGACAGGGAAGGGGCGAGCAGTACTTC.

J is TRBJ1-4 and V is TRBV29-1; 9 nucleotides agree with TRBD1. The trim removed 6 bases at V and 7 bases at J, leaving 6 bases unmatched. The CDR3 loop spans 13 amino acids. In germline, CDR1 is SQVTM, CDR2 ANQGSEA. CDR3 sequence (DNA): TGCAGCGTCACACAGGGGGCGACTGAAAAACTGTTTTTT. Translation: CSVTQGATEKLFF.

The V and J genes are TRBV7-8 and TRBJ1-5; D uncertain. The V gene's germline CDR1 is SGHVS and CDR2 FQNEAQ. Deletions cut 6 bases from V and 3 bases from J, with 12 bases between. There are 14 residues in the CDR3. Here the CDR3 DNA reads TGTGCCAGCAGACCTAGAGGCCCCAATCAGCCCCAGCATTTT. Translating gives CASRPRGPNQPQHF.

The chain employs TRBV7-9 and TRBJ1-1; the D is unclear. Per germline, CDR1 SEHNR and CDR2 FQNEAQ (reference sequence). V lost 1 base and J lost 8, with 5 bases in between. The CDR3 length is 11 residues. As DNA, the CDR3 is TGTGCCAGCAGCTTAGTCAGAGAAGCTTTCTTT. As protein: CASSLVREAFF. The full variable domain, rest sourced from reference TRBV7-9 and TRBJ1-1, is DTGVSQNPRHKITKRGQNVTFRCDPISEHNRLYWYRQTLGQGPEFLTYFQNEAQLEKSRLLSDRFSAERPKGSFSTLEIQRTEQGDSAMYLCASSLVREAFFGQGTRLTVV.

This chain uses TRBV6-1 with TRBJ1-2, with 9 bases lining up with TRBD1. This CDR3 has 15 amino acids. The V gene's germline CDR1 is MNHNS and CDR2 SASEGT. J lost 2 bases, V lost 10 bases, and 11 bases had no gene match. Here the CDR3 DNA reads TGTGCCACCTCAGGACAGGGGTTAGAAAACTATGGCTACACCTTC. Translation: CATSGQGLENYGYTF.

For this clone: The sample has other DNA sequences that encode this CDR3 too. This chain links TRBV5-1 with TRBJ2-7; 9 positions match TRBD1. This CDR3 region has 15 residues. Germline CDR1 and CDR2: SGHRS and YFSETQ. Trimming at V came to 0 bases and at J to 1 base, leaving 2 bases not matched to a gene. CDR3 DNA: TGCGCCAGCAGCTTGGGGGGACAGGGATCCTACGAGCAGTACTTC. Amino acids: CASSLGGQGSYEQYF.

CDR3 DNA: TGTGCCAGCAGCCTGGGGGCCGTAGCCTACGAGCAGTACTTC. It encodes CASSLGAVAYEQYF. The chain carries TRBV14 and TRBJ2-7; D might be TRBD1 (6 bases). This CDR3 is 14 amino acids long. Germline CDR1 SGHDN, CDR2 FVKESK. Trimming took off 4 bases at V and 2 bases at J, with 12 bases between the two ends.

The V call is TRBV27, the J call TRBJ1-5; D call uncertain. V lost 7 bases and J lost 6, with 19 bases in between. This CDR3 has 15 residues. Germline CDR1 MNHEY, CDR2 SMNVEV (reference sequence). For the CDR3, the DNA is TGTGCCAGCAACCCGCGGGCAGGCGGTGGTCAGCCCCAGCATTTT. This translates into CASNPRAGGGQPQHF.